One and the same sample provided the 8 T cell receptor beta chains below, sequenced in a study of blood T cell repertoires in COVID-19. Clones were read by immunoSEQ multiplex PCR, and TCRdb kept only the in-frame ones, dropping some. Altogether 52,000 or so clones are present, 75% to 80% being singletons, with the ten largest covering around 20%. Source material: peripheral blood. Receptors were obtained from a man aged 50 to 60 with active or convalescent COVID-19.

The chain is built from TRBV3-1 (or the pseudogene TRBV3-2) and TRBJ2-7; 7 positions match TRBD1. The CDR3 contains 13 residues. Trimming cost V 4 bases and J 6 bases; bases outside gene matches: 6. CDR1 is LGHDT, CDR2 YNNKEL, per germline (reference sequence). The CDR3 spells CASSLPPGGEQYF. DNA for the CDR3: TGTGCCAGCAGCCTACCCCCAGGGGGCGAGCAGTACTTC.

This CDR3 reads CASSFLGTVNTEAFF. Here the CDR3 DNA reads TGCGCCAGCAGCTTTCTCGGGACAGTGAACACTGAAGCTTTCTTT. The chain couples TRBV5-1 to TRBJ1-1; TRBD1 agrees at 7 bases. This CDR3 has 15 amino acids. From germline, CDR1 is SGHRS and CDR2 YFSETQ. The trim removed 2 bases at V and 0 bases at J, leaving 4 bases unmatched.

The rearrangement joins TRBV30 to TRBJ1-6; 11 bases line up with TRBD1. Germline V CDR1 and CDR2: GTSNPN, SVGIG (reference sequence). This CDR3 spans 14 amino acids. J lost 9 bases, V lost 8 bases, and 9 bases had no gene match. The CDR3 loop is CARGGGQGASPLHF. CDR3 DNA: TGTGCCCGCGGGGGTGGACAGGGGGCTTCACCCCTCCACTTT.

The rearrangement uses TRBV6-5 and TRBJ1-5, with D possibly TRBD1 on 5 matching bases. Germline-derived CDR1 and CDR2 are MNHEY and SVGAGI. The CDR3 extends over 13 amino acids. The V and J ends lost 6 bases and 3 bases respectively, with 9 bases between them. In DNA, the CDR3 is TGTGCCAGCAGGCAGGGTATCAATCAGCCCCAGCATTTT. Translated, it gives CASRQGINQPQHF.

This clone was recorded once. The chain combines TRBV9 with TRBJ2-3; D unresolved. Germline CDR1 is SGDLS and CDR2 is YYNGEE. Trimming cost V 3 bases and J 7 bases, with 9 bases left between them. CDR3 length: 12 amino acids. CDR3 amino acids: CASSDGRYTQYF. The DNA of the CDR3 is TGTGCCAGCAGCGATGGGCGATATACGCAGTATTTT.

The V gene is TRBV21-1, the J gene TRBJ2-1; TRBD2, the table's D call, was not compared with the DNA. TRBV21-1 is marked as a pseudogene. The CDR3 covers 17 residues. For the CDR3, the DNA is TGTGCCAGCAGCAAAGGACGTAGCGGGAGGGCCCCCGGTGAGCAGTTCTTC. It specifies CASSKGRSGRAPGEQFF.

The chain uses TRBV7-2 and TRBJ1-1; no clear D. Germline lookup yields CDR1 SGHTA and CDR2 FQGNSA. V lost 6 bases to trimming and J lost 0 bases, with 11 bases between them. The CDR3 is made up of 14 amino acids. The CDR3 sequence: CASRQMGLNTEAFF. The CDR3 region has the DNA TGTGCCAGCAGGCAAATGGGCCTGAACACTGAAGCTTTCTTT.

The chain carries TRBV5-6 and TRBJ1-1, with D perhaps TRBD1 (5 bases). V dropped 4 bases and J dropped 4 bases, with 14 bases sitting between them. The CDR3 extends over 14 amino acids. In germline, CDR1 is SGHDT, CDR2 YYEEEE. The CDR3 loop is CASSAGPWGTEAFF. CDR3 DNA sequence: TGTGCCAGCAGCGCGGGACCCTGGGGCACTGAAGCTTTCTTT.